Below, 23 T cell receptor beta chains from the same sample are listed, as sequenced in a study of blood T cell repertoires in COVID-19. The method was immunoSEQ multiplex PCR; TCRdb's version includes in-frame clones alone and lacks a portion of them. The repertoire holds roughly 72,000 clones, with approximately 90% as singletons. Sequencing was carried out using peripheral blood. The receptors shown here come from a human donor in a cohort sampled during active COVID-19.

V usage is TRBV30 and J usage is TRBJ1-1, with D perhaps matching TRBD1 (5 bases). The CDR3 consists of 15 residues. V was pared by 3 bases and J by 0 bases, with 14 bases between. Germline CDR1 is GTSNPN and CDR2 is SVGIG (reference sequence). CDR3 amino acids: CAWRPIDSMNTEAFF. The CDR3 DNA reads as TGTGCCTGGAGGCCGATCGACAGCATGAACACTGAAGCTTTCTTT.

This clone has a single count. This rearrangement joins TRBV11-2 to TRBJ2-5; 13 bases map to TRBD2. V trimming: 5 bases; J trimming: 4 bases; junction bases outside the gene matches: 7. Germline loops: CDR1 SGHAT, CDR2 FQNNGV. This CDR3 is built from 16 residues. CDR3 residues: CASSILAGGPLETQYF. The CDR3 DNA reads as TGTGCCAGCAGCATACTAGCGGGAGGGCCCCTAGAGACCCAGTACTTC.

The chain carries TRBV20-1 and TRBJ1-2; D possibly corresponds to TRBD1 (5 bases). The CDR3 sequence is 14 residues long. CDR1 is DFQATT and CDR2 is SNEGSKA in the germline V gene (reference sequence). Trimming shortened V by 3 bases and J by 8 bases, and 19 bases separated the two germline ends. The CDR3 DNA follows: TGCAGTGCTAGTCTCAGGGATCAGTTGAAAGGCTACACCTTC. Translated, it gives CSASLRDQLKGYTF.

The chain carries TRBV19 and TRBJ2-4, with D maybe TRBD1 (6 bases). Trimming pared 6 bases from V and 2 bases from J, leaving 17 bases between. This CDR3 comprises 16 residues. CDR1 and CDR2 (germline): LNHDA, SQIVND (reference sequence). CDR3 coding DNA: TGTGCCAGTAGGGCCCCCGGTGGGGGCACCAAAAACATTCAGTACTTC. It specifies CASRAPGGGTKNIQYF.

The V gene is TRBV10-2, the J gene TRBJ1-5; possible D gene TRBD1, 6 bases. This CDR3 contains 16 residues. Looked up from germline, CDR1 is WSHSY and CDR2 is SAAADI. Trimming cost V 1 base and J 1 base, with 11 bases left between them. The CDR3 is CASSEFSRGSNQPQHF. As DNA, the CDR3 is TGCGCCAGCAGTGAGTTCTCTAGGGGGAGCAATCAGCCCCAGCATTTT.

The chain joins TRBV12-5 to TRBJ1-5; the D is unclear. This CDR3 has 13 residues. V was cut by 5 bases and J by 9 bases, with 14 bases left in between. Germline CDR1 reads LGHNT; CDR2 reads FRNRAP. The CDR3 is CASGNLGEWPQHF. CDR3 coding DNA: TGTGCTAGTGGTAATCTTGGGGAGTGGCCCCAGCATTTT.

This clone was found once. The chain combines TRBV7-9 with TRBJ2-1; D is possibly TRBD2 (6 bases). The CDR3 contains 16 residues. Germline lookup yields CDR1 SEHNR and CDR2 FQNEAQ (reference sequence). Trimming took 5 bases from V and 2 from J, leaving 16 bases between them. The CDR3 region has the DNA TGTGCCAGCAGCGCCGAGCGACTAGGGGCCTACAATGAGCAGTTCTTC. Translation: CASSAERLGAYNEQFF.

Only one count was recorded for this clone. The CDR3 loop reads CASATSGRQHEQFF. The CDR3 DNA follows: TGTGCCAGCGCTACTAGCGGGAGGCAGCATGAGCAGTTCTTC. The chain has TRBV21-1 and TRBJ2-1; TRBD2, the table's D call, lacks a check against the DNA. TRBV21-1 is an annotated pseudogene. The CDR3 runs 14 residues.

J is TRBJ1-2 and V is TRBV7-2, with 7 positions matching TRBD1. The CDR3 has 16 amino acids. V dropped 2 bases and J dropped 8; count of bases not matched to a gene: 14. CDR1 and CDR2 from the germline V gene are SGHTA and FQGNSA. CDR3 protein: CASSLSRGGLSMGYTF. The CDR3 nucleotides are TGTGCCAGCAGCTTAAGTAGAGGGGGCCTTTCTATGGGCTACACCTTC.

This clone has only one observation. CDR3 loop: CASSSSGGPNTGELFF. CDR3 DNA sequence: TGTGCCAGCAGCTCCTCGGGGGGCCCGAACACCGGGGAGCTGTTTTTT. V gene TRBV9 combines with J gene TRBJ2-2; D is perhaps TRBD2 (7 bases). Per the germline V gene, CDR1 is SGDLS and CDR2 is YYNGEE. The CDR3 is 16 residues long. V was pared by 4 bases and J by 0 bases, with 13 bases between.

The chain is built from TRBV24-1 and TRBJ2-5, with 12 bases identical to TRBD2. V dropped 3 bases and J dropped 3; count of bases not matched to a gene: 13. The CDR3 is 19 residues long. Germline CDR1 reads KGHDR; CDR2 reads SFDVKD. CDR3 amino acids: CATSDPFGGLAGQEETQYF. DNA of the CDR3: TGTGCCACCAGTGATCCTTTCGGGGGACTAGCGGGCCAAGAAGAGACCCAGTACTTC.

V is TRBV27 and J is TRBJ1-6; TRBD1 agrees at 7 bases. Trimming removed 8 bases from V and 7 bases from J; junction bases left unmatched: 8. Per germline, CDR1 MNHEY and CDR2 SMNVEV (reference sequence). This CDR3 region has 14 residues. CDR3 amino acids: CASRPGGGNSPLHF. DNA of the CDR3: TGTGCCAGCCGCCCAGGGGGAGGAAATTCACCCCTCCACTTT.

This rearrangement joins TRBV11-2 to TRBJ2-7; 8 bases line up with TRBD1. V lost 5 bases to trimming and J lost 3 bases; unmatched junction nucleotides: 3. In germline, CDR1 is SGHAT, CDR2 FQNNGV. The CDR3 contains 13 residues. The CDR3 reads CASSQDRVYEQYF. The CDR3 DNA reads TGTGCCAGCAGCCAGGACAGGGTCTACGAGCAGTACTTC.

This chain uses TRBV5-6 with TRBJ2-7; no clear D. The CDR3 covers 17 residues. The V and J ends lost 7 bases and 0 bases respectively, with 23 bases between them. CDR1 SGHDT and CDR2 YYEEEE come from the germline V gene. The CDR3 DNA is TGTGCCAGCCTGGTCCTCCCCGAGGTTCCGAGCTCCTACGAGCAGTACTTC. It codes for CASLVLPEVPSSYEQYF.

The chain has TRBV6-2 or TRBV6-3 and TRBJ2-5; perhaps TRBD1 as D (6 bases). CDR1 and CDR2 (germline): MNHEY, SVGEGT. V dropped 6 bases and J dropped 1 base, with 12 bases sitting between them. CDR3 size: 14 residues. The CDR3 spells CASSSTGPQETQYF. As DNA, the CDR3 is TGTGCCAGCAGCTCGACAGGACCCCAAGAGACCCAGTACTTC.

The gene calls are TRBV19 and TRBJ2-7, with D possibly TRBD1 on 6 matching bases. CDR1 is LNHDA, CDR2 SQIVND, per germline (reference sequence). Trimming took 6 bases from V and 0 from J, leaving 18 bases between them. This CDR3 has 16 residues. For the CDR3, the DNA is TGTGCCAGTAGGCCCGGTGGGACACCAAGCTCCTACGAGCAGTACTTC. Amino acid sequence: CASRPGGTPSSYEQYF.

The chain combines TRBV7-7 with TRBJ2-3, with D unresolved. CDR1 and CDR2 (germline): SSHAT, FNYEAQ (reference sequence). This CDR3 region has 14 residues. V lost 1 base to trimming and J lost 0 bases, with 5 bases between them. The CDR3 coding sequence is TGTGCCAGCAGCTTAGGCAGTAGCACAGATACGCAGTATTTT. This translates into CASSLGSSTDTQYF.

V and J are TRBV11-2 and TRBJ2-7; 9 bases match TRBD1. This CDR3 has 14 amino acids. CDR1 is SGHAT and CDR2 is FQNNGV in the germline V gene. Trimming cost V 3 bases and J 7 bases; bases outside gene matches: 7. CDR3: CASSFRDRAGEQYF. In DNA form, the CDR3 reads TGTGCCAGCAGCTTCCGGGACAGGGCGGGGGAGCAGTACTTC. Combining the CDR3 with reference TRBV11-2 and TRBJ2-7 gives the whole variable domain EAGVAQSPRYKIIEKRQSVAFWCNPISGHATLYWYQQILGQGPKLLIQFQNNGVVDDSQLPKDRFSAERLKGVDSTLKIQPAKLEDSAVYLCASSFRDRAGEQYFGPGTRLTVT.

This chain connects TRBV19 to TRBJ2-5; TRBD2 matches at 8 bases. Germline CDR1 LNHDA, CDR2 SQIVND (reference sequence). This CDR3 comprises 16 residues. With V trimmed by 1 base and J by 5 bases, 9 bases remained unmatched. As DNA, the CDR3 is TGTGCCAGTAGTATAGGTTCTGGACTAGCTACGGAGACCCAGTACTTC. Its protein product is CASSIGSGLATETQYF.

The chain carries TRBV6-2 or TRBV6-3 and TRBJ2-1, with a weak D call TRBD2 (7 bases). Deletions cut 5 bases from V and 7 bases from J, with 18 bases between. CDR3 length: 15 amino acids. Germline V CDR1 and CDR2: MNHEY, SVGEGT. CDR3 residues: CASSTRGGLRNEQFF. The CDR3 DNA is TGTGCCAGCAGTACTAGGGGGGGCCTCCGGAATGAGCAGTTCTTC.

The chain employs TRBV19 and TRBJ1-1; perhaps TRBD1 as D (6 bases). The CDR3 is 13 amino acids. CDR1 and CDR2 (germline): LNHDA, SQIVND (reference sequence). Trimming removed 8 bases from V and 10 bases from J, with 20 bases in between. The CDR3 protein is CASPSPWGGGAFF. In nucleotides, the CDR3 is TGTGCCAGTCCTTCCCCTTGGGGAGGGGGAGCTTTCTTT.

The chain employs TRBV25-1 and TRBJ1-3; D might be TRBD1 (6 bases). This CDR3 has 13 residues. Germline-derived CDR1 and CDR2 are MGHDK and SYGVNS. Trimming cost V 6 bases and J 4 bases, with 10 bases left between them. The CDR3 DNA reads as TGTGCCAGCAGCCGGGGGGCAGGAAACACCATATATTTT. Amino acids: CASSRGAGNTIYF.

V gene TRBV3-1 (or the pseudogene TRBV3-2) combines with J gene TRBJ2-3; D is perhaps TRBD2 (5 bases). V shed 4 bases and J shed 0 bases, with 8 bases lying between them. Germline V gene data show CDR1 as LGHDT and CDR2 as YNNKEL (reference sequence). There are 14 residues in the CDR3. CDR3 in DNA: TGTGCCAGCAGCCGGACTTATAGCACAGATACGCAGTATTTT. Its translation: CASSRTYSTDTQYF.